The rows below give T cell receptor beta chains drawn from one sample of a study of cytomegalovirus exposure and HLA in healthy donors. Libraries were prepared by immunoSEQ multiplex PCR; TCRdb keeps only in-frame clonotypes and omits some of them. The sample includes roughly 240,000 clones, around 78% seen only once; the top ten take 0.45% to 0.5%. The source material was PBMCs. The origin of the receptors is a boy aged 5 to 17 in good health and CMV-seronegative. Each CDR3 is given with its conserved first and last residue. Fields, in order: clone size, V gene, J gene, D gene, CDR3 protein, CDR3 DNA. D genes are given only for firm matches. Size is omitted from some rows. Given values are once, few, many or a class for expanded clones.

clone_size: few; v_call: TRBV7-9; j_call: TRBJ2-2; d_call: -; cdr3_aa: CASSSRNSGNTGELFF; cdr3_nt: TGTGCCAGCAGCTCGCGGAATAGCGGGAACACCGGGGAGCTGTTTTTT
clone_size: -; v_call: TRBV10-2; j_call: TRBJ2-3; d_call: TRBD2; cdr3_aa: CASSDIYEREIGDTQYF; cdr3_nt: TGCGCCAGCAGTGACATTTACGAGCGGGAGATTGGAGATACGCAGTATTTT
clone_size: -; v_call: TRBV11-1; j_call: TRBJ1-2; d_call: -; cdr3_aa: CASSLAPRGNYGYTF; cdr3_nt: TGTGCCAGCAGCTTAGCGCCGCGGGGAAACTATGGCTACACCTTC
clone_size: -; v_call: TRBV19; j_call: TRBJ1-1; d_call: -; cdr3_aa: CASSIRGPPDGAFF; cdr3_nt: TGTGCCAGTAGTATCAGAGGCCCTCCCGATGGGGCTTTCTTT
clone_size: -; v_call: TRBV11-3; j_call: TRBJ2-1; d_call: TRBD1; cdr3_aa: CASSSWTGVGNEQFF; cdr3_nt: TGTGCCAGCAGCTCCTGGACAGGGGTGGGCAATGAGCAGTTCTTC
clone_size: -; v_call: TRBV9; j_call: TRBJ2-7; d_call: TRBD2; cdr3_aa: CASSGTSASYEQYF; cdr3_nt: TGTGCCAGCAGCGGTACTAGCGCCTCCTACGAGCAGTACTTC
clone_size: -; v_call: TRBV2; j_call: TRBJ2-7; d_call: TRBD1; cdr3_aa: CASNDAAGTGETYEQYF; cdr3_nt: TGTGCCAGCAATGATGCCGCAGGGACAGGAGAAACCTACGAGCAGTACTTC
clone_size: -; v_call: TRBV11-3; j_call: TRBJ2-7; d_call: -; cdr3_aa: CASSLEQRDEQYF; cdr3_nt: TGTGCCAGCAGCTTAGAACAGAGGGACGAGCAGTACTTC
clone_size: -; v_call: TRBV14; j_call: TRBJ1-2; d_call: -; cdr3_aa: CASSPHRGGSYGYTF; cdr3_nt: TGTGCCAGCAGCCCGCATAGGGGGGGGTCCTATGGCTACACCTTC
clone_size: few; v_call: TRBV11-3; j_call: TRBJ2-7; d_call: -; cdr3_aa: CASSFTGSYEQYF; cdr3_nt: TGTGCCAGCAGCTTTACAGGTTCCTACGAGCAGTACTTC
clone_size: -; v_call: TRBV13; j_call: TRBJ1-2; d_call: -; cdr3_aa: CASSLGGRAANYGYTF; cdr3_nt: TGTGCCAGCAGCTTAGGGGGCAGGGCAGCTAACTATGGCTACACCTTC
clone_size: once; v_call: TRBV18; j_call: TRBJ2-2; d_call: TRBD1; cdr3_aa: CASSPRTGNDGELFF; cdr3_nt: TGTGCCAGCTCACCGAGGACAGGGAATGACGGGGAGCTGTTTTTT
clone_size: -; v_call: TRBV6-1; j_call: TRBJ1-2; d_call: TRBD1; cdr3_aa: CASSEAGDSYGYTF; cdr3_nt: TGTGCCAGCAGTGAAGCAGGGGACAGCTATGGCTACACCTTC
clone_size: -; v_call: TRBV12-5; j_call: TRBJ1-4; d_call: -; cdr3_aa: CASGLGGGVNEKLFF; cdr3_nt: TGTGCTAGTGGCCTGGGTGGGGGCGTTAATGAAAAACTGTTTTTT
clone_size: few; v_call: TRBV7-6; j_call: TRBJ1-4; d_call: -; cdr3_aa: CASSLVMGSNEKLFF; cdr3_nt: TGTGCCAGCAGCTTAGTGATGGGCTCGAATGAAAAACTGTTTTTT
clone_size: -; v_call: TRBV9; j_call: TRBJ1-1; d_call: -; cdr3_aa: CATRPTGRNTEAFF; cdr3_nt: TGTGCCACTCGGCCCACAGGGAGGAACACTGAAGCTTTCTTT
clone_size: -; v_call: TRBV30; j_call: TRBJ1-5; d_call: -; cdr3_aa: CAWNVNGPQHF; cdr3_nt: TGTGCCTGGAACGTTAACGGGCCCCAGCATTTT
clone_size: -; v_call: TRBV19; j_call: TRBJ1-2; d_call: -; cdr3_aa: CASSVRERRGDGYTF; cdr3_nt: TGTGCCAGTAGCGTCCGGGAGCGGAGAGGGGATGGCTACACCTTC
clone_size: few; v_call: TRBV7-2; j_call: TRBJ2-1; d_call: TRBD2; cdr3_aa: CASSPTAGGYNEQFF; cdr3_nt: TGTGCCAGCAGCCCAACAGCGGGAGGTTACAATGAGCAGTTCTTC
clone_size: -; v_call: TRBV19; j_call: TRBJ1-5; d_call: -; cdr3_aa: CASSIDRGRNQPQHF; cdr3_nt: TGTGCCAGTAGTATAGATAGAGGGAGGAATCAGCCCCAGCATTTT
clone_size: -; v_call: TRBV2; j_call: TRBJ1-2; d_call: -; cdr3_aa: CASSDMRAYGYTF; cdr3_nt: TGTGCCAGCAGTGATATGCGGGCCTATGGCTACACCTTC
clone_size: few; v_call: TRBV18; j_call: TRBJ2-1; d_call: TRBD1; cdr3_aa: CASSPRTGQSSYNEQFF; cdr3_nt: TGTGCCAGCTCACCCAGGACAGGGCAAAGCTCCTACAATGAGCAGTTCTTC
clone_size: -; v_call: TRBV27; j_call: TRBJ1-2; d_call: TRBD1; cdr3_aa: CASSKTGGTGYTF; cdr3_nt: TGTGCCAGCAGTAAGACAGGGGGCACCGGCTACACCTTC
clone_size: -; v_call: TRBV4-1; j_call: TRBJ2-3; d_call: TRBD1; cdr3_aa: CASTDREPWRTDTQYF; cdr3_nt: TGCGCCAGCACAGACAGGGAACCCTGGCGAACAGATACGCAGTATTTT
clone_size: few; v_call: TRBV29-1; j_call: TRBJ1-2; d_call: -; cdr3_aa: CSVAGGADKNYGYTF; cdr3_nt: TGCAGCGTCGCGGGGGGCGCCGACAAGAACTATGGCTACACCTTC
clone_size: -; v_call: TRBV7-9; j_call: TRBJ2-3; d_call: -; cdr3_aa: CASSPKEGSTDTQYF; cdr3_nt: TGTGCCAGCAGCCCAAAGGAGGGTAGCACAGATACGCAGTATTTT
clone_size: -; v_call: TRBV30; j_call: TRBJ1-2; d_call: -; cdr3_aa: CAWKGRSWLGYTF; cdr3_nt: TGTGCCTGGAAAGGGAGGTCGTGGTTGGGCTACACCTTC
clone_size: once; v_call: TRBV7-9; j_call: TRBJ2-5; d_call: -; cdr3_aa: CASSWETEQETQYF; cdr3_nt: TGTGCCAGCAGCTGGGAGACGGAACAAGAGACCCAGTACTTC
clone_size: -; v_call: TRBV6-4; j_call: TRBJ2-5; d_call: TRBD1; cdr3_aa: CASSQDREETQYF; cdr3_nt: TGTGCCAGCAGTCAAGACAGGGAAGAGACCCAGTACTTC
clone_size: -; v_call: TRBV11-1; j_call: TRBJ2-2; d_call: -; cdr3_aa: CASSSSTSTNTGELFF; cdr3_nt: TGTGCCAGCAGCTCCTCGACTAGTACGAACACCGGGGAGCTGTTTTTT
clone_size: once; v_call: TRBV27; j_call: TRBJ2-5; d_call: TRBD1; cdr3_aa: CASGMTGRETQYF; cdr3_nt: TGTGCCAGCGGGATGACAGGGCGAGAGACCCAGTACTTC